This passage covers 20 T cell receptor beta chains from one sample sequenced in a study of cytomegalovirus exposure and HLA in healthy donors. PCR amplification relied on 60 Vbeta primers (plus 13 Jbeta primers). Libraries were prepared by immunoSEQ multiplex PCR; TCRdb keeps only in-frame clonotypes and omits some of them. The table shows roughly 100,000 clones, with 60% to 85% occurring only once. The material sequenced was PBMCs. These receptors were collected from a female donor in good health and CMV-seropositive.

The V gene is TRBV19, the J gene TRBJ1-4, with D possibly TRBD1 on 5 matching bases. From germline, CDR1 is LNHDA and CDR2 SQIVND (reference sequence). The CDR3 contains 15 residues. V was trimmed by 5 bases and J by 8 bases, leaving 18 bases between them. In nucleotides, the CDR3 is TGTGCCAGTAGTGGAACGGGTTCTTCAGGGGAAAAACTGTTTTTT. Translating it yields CASSGTGSSGEKLFF.

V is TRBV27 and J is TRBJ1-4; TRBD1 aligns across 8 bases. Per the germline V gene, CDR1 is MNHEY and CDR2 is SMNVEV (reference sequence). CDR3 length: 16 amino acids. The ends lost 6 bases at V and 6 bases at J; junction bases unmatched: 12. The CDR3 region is CASSLYGQGRYEKLFF. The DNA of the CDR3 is TGTGCCAGCAGCCTATATGGACAGGGACGATATGAAAAACTGTTTTTT.

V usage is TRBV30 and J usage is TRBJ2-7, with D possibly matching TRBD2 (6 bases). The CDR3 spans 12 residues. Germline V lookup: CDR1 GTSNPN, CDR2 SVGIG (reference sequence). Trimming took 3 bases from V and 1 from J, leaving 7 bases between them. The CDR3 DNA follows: TGTGCCTGGAGCGGGGGTTCCTACGAGCAGTACTTC. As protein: CAWSGGSYEQYF.

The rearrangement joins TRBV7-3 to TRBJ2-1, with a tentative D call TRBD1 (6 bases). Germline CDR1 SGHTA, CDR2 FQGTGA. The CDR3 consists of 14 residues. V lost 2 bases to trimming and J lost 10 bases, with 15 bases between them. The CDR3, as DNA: TGTGCCAGCAGCTTAGAACCGCAGACAGGAGAGCAGTTCTTC. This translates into CASSLEPQTGEQFF.

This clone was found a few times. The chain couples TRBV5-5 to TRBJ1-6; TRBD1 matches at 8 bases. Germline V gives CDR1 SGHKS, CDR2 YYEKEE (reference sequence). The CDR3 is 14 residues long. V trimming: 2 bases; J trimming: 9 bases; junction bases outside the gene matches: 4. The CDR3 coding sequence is TGTGCCAGCAGCTTCGGACAGGGAGGTTCACCCCTCCACTTT. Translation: CASSFGQGGSPLHF.

This chain's CDR3 is CASSSRGGQGKDEQYF. The CDR3 DNA sequence: TGTGCCAGCAGTTCCCGGGGGGGACAGGGTAAAGACGAGCAGTACTTC. The chain carries TRBV28 and TRBJ2-7, with a possible D match to TRBD1 (9 bases). Germline-derived CDR1 and CDR2 are MDHEN and SYDVKM. The CDR3 has 16 residues. The V end lost 4 bases, the J end lost 5 bases, and 21 bases lay between the germline ends.

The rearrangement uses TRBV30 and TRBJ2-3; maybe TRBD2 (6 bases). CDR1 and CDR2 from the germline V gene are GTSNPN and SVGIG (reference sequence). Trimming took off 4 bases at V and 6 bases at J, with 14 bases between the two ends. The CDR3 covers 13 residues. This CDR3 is CAWTLGLTDTQYF. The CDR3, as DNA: TGTGCCTGGACGCTGGGACTGACTGATACGCAGTATTTT.

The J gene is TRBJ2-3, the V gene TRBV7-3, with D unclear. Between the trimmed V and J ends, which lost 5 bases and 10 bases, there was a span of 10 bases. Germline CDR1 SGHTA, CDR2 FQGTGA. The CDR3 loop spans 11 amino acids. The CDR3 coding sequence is TGTGCCAGCAGCCAGGTCCGACCGCAGTATTTT. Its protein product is CASSQVRPQYF.

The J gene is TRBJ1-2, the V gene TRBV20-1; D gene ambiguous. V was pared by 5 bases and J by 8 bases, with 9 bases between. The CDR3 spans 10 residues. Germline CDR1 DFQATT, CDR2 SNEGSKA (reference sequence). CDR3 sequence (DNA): TGCAGTGCTTTGAGCCTCGGCTACACCTTC. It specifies CSALSLGYTF.

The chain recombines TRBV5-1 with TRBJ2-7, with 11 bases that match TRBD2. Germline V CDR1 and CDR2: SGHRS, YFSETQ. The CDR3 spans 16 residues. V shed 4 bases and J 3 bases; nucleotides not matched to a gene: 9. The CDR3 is CASSQKTSGGLYEQYF. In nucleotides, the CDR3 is TGCGCCAGCAGCCAGAAAACTAGCGGGGGTCTCTACGAGCAGTACTTC.

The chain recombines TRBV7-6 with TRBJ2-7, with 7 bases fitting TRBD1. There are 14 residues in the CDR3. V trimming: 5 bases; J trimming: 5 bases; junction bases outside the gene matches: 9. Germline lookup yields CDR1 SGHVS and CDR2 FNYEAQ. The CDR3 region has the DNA TGTGCCAGCAGCCCCAGACAGGGCAGGAACGAGCAGTACTTC. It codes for CASSPRQGRNEQYF.

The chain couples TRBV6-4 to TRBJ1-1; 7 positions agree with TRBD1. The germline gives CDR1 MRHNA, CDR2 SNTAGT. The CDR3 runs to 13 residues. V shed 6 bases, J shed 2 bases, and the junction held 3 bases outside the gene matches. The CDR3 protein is CASRRTGNTEAFF. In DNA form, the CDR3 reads TGTGCCAGCAGAAGGACAGGTAACACTGAAGCTTTCTTT.

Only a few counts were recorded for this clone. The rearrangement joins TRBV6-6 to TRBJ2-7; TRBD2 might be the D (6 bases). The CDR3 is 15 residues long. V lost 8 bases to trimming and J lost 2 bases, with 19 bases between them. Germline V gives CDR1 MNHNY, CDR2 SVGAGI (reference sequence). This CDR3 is CASQTGGSDAYEQYF. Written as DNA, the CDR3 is TGTGCCAGCCAAACCGGAGGGAGCGATGCCTACGAGCAGTACTTC.

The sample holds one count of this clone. CDR3 sequence (DNA): TGCGCCAGCAGCTTGGACAGCGGGGACTACAATGAGCAGTTCTTC. Protein sequence: CASSLDSGDYNEQFF. The gene calls are TRBV5-1 and TRBJ2-1; 7 bases align to TRBD2. Germline loops: CDR1 SGHRS, CDR2 YFSETQ. V was clipped by 0 bases and J by 3 bases; unmatched bases: 3. This CDR3 is built from 15 residues.

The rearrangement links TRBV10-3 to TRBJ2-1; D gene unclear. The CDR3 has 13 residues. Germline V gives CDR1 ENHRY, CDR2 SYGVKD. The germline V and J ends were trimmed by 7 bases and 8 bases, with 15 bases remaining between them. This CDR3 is CAINSAPRDEQFF. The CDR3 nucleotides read TGTGCCATCAACTCTGCCCCACGCGATGAGCAGTTCTTC.

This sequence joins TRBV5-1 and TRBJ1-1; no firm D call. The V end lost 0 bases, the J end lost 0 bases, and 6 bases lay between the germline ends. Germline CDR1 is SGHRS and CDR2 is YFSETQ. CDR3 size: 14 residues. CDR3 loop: CASSLVSVNTEAFF. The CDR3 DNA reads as TGCGCCAGCAGCTTGGTGTCAGTGAACACTGAAGCTTTCTTT.

The CDR3 is CASSLLAAGGHYNEQFF. The CDR3, as DNA: TGTGCCAGCAGCTTACTCGCAGCGGGAGGGCACTACAATGAGCAGTTCTTC. The gene calls are TRBV7-2 and TRBJ2-1; 10 nucleotides align to TRBD2. This CDR3 contains 17 residues. Germline loops: CDR1 SGHTA, CDR2 FQGNSA. Losses at the gene ends were 2 bases for V and 3 bases for J; bases not matched to a gene: 7.

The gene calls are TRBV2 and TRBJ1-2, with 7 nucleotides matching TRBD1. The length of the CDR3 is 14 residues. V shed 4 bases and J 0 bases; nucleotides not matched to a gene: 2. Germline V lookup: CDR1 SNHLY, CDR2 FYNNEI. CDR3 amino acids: CASSGQGANYGYTF. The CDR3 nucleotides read TGTGCCAGCAGTGGACAGGGCGCTAACTATGGCTACACCTTC. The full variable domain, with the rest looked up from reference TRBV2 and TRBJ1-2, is EPEVTQTPSHQVTQMGQEVILRCVPISNHLYFYWYRQILGQKVEFLVSFYNNEISEKSEIFDDQFSVERPDGSNFTLKIRSTKLEDSAMYFCASSGQGANYGYTFGSGTRLTVV.

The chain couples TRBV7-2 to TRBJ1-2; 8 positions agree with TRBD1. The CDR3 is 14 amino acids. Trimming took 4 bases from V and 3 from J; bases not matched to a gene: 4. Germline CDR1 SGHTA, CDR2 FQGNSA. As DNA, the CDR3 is TGTGCCAGCAGCTCGGACAGGGCTTACTATGGCTACACCTTC. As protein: CASSSDRAYYGYTF.

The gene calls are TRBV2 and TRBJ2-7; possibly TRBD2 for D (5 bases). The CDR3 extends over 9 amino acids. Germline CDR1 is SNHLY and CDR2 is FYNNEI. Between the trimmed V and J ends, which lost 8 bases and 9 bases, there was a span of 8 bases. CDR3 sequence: CASQAGQYF. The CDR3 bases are TGTGCCAGCCAGGCGGGGCAGTACTTC.